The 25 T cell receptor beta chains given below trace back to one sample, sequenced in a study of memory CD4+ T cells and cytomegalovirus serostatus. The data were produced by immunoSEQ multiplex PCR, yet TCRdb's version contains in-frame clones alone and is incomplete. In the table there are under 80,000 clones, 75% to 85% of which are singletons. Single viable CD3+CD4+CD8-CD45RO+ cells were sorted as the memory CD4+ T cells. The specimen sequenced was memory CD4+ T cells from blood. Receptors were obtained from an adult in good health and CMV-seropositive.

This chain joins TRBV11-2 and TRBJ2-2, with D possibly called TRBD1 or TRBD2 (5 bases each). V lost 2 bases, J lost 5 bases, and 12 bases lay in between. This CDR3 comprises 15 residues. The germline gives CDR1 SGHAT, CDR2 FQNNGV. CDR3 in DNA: TGTGCCAGCAGCTTATCGAGGGGAAGAACCGGGGAGCTGTTTTTT. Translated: CASSLSRGRTGELFF.

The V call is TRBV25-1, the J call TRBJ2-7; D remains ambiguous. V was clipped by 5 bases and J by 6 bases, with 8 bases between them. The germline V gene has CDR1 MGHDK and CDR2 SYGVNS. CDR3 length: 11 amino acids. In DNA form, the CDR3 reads TGTGCCAGCAGTTCGTATGGCGAGCAGTACTTC. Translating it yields CASSSYGEQYF.

CDR3 coding DNA: TGTGCCAGCAGGGCGGGGGCTTTTGACCAAGAGACCCAGTACTTC. Translation gives CASRAGAFDQETQYF. This chain joins TRBV2 and TRBJ2-5; D perhaps matches TRBD2 (7 bases). Germline assignment: CDR1 SNHLY and CDR2 FYNNEI. The CDR3 totals 15 residues. V was pared by 6 bases and J by 0 bases, with 14 bases between. Full variable domain (remainder filled in from reference TRBV2 and TRBJ2-5): EPEVTQTPSHQVTQMGQEVILRCVPISNHLYFYWYRQILGQKVEFLVSFYNNEISEKSEIFDDQFSVERPDGSNFTLKIRSTKLEDSAMYFCASRAGAFDQETQYFGPGTRLLVL.

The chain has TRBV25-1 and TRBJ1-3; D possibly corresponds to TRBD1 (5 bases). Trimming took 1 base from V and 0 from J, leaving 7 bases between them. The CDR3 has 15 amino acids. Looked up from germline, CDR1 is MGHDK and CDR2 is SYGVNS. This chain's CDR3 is CASSEFDSSGNTIYF. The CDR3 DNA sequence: TGTGCCAGCAGTGAATTCGACAGCTCTGGAAACACCATATATTTT.

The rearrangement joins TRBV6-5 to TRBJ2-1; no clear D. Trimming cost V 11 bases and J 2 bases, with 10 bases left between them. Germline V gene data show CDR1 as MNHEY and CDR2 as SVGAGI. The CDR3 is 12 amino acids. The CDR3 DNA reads TGTGCCGCGGTTTCGACCTACAATGAGCAGTTCTTC. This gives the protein CAAVSTYNEQFF.

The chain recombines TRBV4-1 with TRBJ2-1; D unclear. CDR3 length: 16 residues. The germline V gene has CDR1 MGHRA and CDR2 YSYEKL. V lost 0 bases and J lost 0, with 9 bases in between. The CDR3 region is CASSQEARSSYNEQFF. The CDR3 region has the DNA TGCGCCAGCAGCCAAGAGGCCCGCAGCTCCTACAATGAGCAGTTCTTC.

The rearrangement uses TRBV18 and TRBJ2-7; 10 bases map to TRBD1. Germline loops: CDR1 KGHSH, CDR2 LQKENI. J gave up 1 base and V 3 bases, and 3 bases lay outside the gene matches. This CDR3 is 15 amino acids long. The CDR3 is CASSPGQGTSYEQYV. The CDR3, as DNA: TGTGCCAGCTCACCGGGACAGGGGACATCCTACGAGCAGTACGTC.

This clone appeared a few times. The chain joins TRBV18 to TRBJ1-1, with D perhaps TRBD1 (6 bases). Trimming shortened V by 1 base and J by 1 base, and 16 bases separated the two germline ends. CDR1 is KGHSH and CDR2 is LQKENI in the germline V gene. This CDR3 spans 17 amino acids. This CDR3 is CASSPLPGGGSNTEAFF. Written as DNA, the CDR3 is TGTGCCAGCTCACCACTGCCCGGAGGGGGTTCGAACACTGAAGCTTTCTTT.

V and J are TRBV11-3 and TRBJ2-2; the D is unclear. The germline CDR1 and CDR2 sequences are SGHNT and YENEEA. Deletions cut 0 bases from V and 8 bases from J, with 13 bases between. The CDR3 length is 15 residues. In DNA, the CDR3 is TGTGCCAGCAGCTTAGATACGGGTCCCCCAGGGGAGCTGTTTTTT. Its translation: CASSLDTGPPGELFF. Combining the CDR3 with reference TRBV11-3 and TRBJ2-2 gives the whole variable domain EAGVVQSPRYKIIEKKQPVAFWCNPISGHNTLYWYLQNLGQGPELLIRYENEEAVDDSQLPKDRFSAERLKGVDSTLKIQPAELGDSAVYLCASSLDTGPPGELFFGEGSRLTVL.

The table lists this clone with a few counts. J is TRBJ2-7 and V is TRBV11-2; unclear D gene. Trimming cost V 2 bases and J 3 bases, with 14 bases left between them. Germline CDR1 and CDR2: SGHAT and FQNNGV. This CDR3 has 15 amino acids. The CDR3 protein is CASSLRSSYVYEQYV. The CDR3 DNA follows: TGTGCCAGCAGCTTAAGGTCTTCTTATGTCTACGAGCAGTACGTC.

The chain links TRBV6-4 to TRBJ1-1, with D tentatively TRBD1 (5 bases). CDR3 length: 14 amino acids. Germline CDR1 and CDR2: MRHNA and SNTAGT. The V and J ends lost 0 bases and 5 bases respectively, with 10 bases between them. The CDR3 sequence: CASSDSGRETEAFF. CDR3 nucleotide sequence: TGTGCCAGCAGTGACTCCGGCAGGGAAACTGAAGCTTTCTTT.

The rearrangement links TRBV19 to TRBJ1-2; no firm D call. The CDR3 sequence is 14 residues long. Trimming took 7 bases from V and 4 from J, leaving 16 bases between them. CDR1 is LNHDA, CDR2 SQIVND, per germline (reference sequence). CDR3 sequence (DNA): TGTGCCAGTACTCAGCAGGAGGTGATCTATGGCTACACCTTC. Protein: CASTQQEVIYGYTF.

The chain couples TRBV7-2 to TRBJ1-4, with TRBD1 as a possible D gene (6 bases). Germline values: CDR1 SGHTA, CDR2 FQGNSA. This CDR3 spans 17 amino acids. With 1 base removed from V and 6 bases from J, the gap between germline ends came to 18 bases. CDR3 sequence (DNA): TGTGCCAGCAGCTTAGTTGGGGGCCAGGGGCGAGATGAAAAACTGTTTTTT. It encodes CASSLVGGQGRDEKLFF.

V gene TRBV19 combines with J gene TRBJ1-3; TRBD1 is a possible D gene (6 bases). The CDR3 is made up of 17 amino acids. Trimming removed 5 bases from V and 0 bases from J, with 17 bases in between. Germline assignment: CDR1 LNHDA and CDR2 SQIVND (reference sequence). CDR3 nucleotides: TGTGCCAGTAGTCAAGCTCGGGGACACTACTCTGGAAACACCATATATTTT. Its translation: CASSQARGHYSGNTIYF.

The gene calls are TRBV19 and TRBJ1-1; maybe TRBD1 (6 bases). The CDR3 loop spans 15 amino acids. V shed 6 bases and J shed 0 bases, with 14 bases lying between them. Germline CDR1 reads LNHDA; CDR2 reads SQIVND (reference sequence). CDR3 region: CASRSDSNMNTEAFF. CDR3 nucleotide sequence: TGTGCCAGTAGGTCGGACAGTAACATGAACACTGAAGCTTTCTTT.

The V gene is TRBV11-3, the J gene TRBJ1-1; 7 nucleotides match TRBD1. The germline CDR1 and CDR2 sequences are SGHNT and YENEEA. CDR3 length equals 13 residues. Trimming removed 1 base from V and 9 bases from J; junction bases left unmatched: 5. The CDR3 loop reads CASSLVLGQKAFF. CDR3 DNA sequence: TGTGCCAGCAGCTTAGTGTTGGGACAGAAAGCTTTCTTT.

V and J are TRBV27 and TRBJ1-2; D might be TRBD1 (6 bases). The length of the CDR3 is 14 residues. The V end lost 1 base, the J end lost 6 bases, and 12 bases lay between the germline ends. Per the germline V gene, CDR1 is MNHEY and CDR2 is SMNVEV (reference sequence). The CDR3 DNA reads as TGTGCCAGCAGTTTATTTTCAGGGGATGATGGCTACACCTTC. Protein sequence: CASSLFSGDDGYTF.

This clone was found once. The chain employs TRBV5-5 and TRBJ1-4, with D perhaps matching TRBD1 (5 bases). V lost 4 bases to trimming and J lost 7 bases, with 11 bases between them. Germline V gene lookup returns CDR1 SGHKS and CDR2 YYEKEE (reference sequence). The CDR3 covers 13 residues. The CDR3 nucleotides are TGTGCCAGCAGCCCGTCGGGGGGTGAAAAACTGTTTTTT. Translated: CASSPSGGEKLFF.

This CDR3 reads CASSPMGTPNTEAFF. The CDR3 DNA reads TGTGCCAGCTCACCTATGGGGACACCGAACACTGAAGCTTTCTTT. The J gene is TRBJ1-1, the V gene TRBV18, with D perhaps TRBD1 (6 bases). V was cut by 3 bases and J by 1 base, with 12 bases left in between. Per the germline V gene, CDR1 is KGHSH and CDR2 is LQKENI. This CDR3 has 15 amino acids. The full variable domain, rest sourced from reference TRBV18 and TRBJ1-1, is NAGVMQNPRHLVRRRGQEARLRCSPMKGHSHVYWYRQLPEEGLKFMVYLQKENIIDESGMPKERFSAEFPKEGPSILRIQQVVRGDSAAYFCASSPMGTPNTEAFFGQGTRLTVV.

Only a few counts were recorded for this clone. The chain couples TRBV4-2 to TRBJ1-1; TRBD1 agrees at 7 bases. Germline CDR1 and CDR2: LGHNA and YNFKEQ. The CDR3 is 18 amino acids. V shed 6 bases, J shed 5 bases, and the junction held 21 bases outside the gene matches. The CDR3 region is CASSLHERGPGWETEAFF. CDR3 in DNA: TGTGCCAGCAGTCTACACGAGAGGGGGCCAGGGTGGGAAACTGAAGCTTTCTTT.

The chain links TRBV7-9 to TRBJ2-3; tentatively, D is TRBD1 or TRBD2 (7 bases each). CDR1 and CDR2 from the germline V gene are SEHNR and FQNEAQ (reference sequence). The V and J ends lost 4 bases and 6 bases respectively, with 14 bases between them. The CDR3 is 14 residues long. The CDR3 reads CASSSRQGGDTQYF. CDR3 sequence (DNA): TGTGCCAGCAGCTCGAGACAGGGAGGGGATACGCAGTATTTT.

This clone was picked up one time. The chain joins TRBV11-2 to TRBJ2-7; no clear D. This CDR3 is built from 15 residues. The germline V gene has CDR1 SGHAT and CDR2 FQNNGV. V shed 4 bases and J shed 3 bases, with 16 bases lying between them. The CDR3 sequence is CASSSWRLGFYEQYF. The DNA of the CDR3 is TGTGCCAGCAGCTCATGGAGATTGGGATTCTACGAGCAGTACTTC.

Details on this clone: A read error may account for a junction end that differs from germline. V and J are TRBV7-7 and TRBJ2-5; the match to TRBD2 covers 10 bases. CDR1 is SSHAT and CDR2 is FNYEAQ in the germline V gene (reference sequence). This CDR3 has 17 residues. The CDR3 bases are TGTGCTAGCAGCCCTGGCGCTAGCGGGGGCCGGGGGGAGACCCAGTACTTC. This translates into CASSPGASGGRGETQYF.

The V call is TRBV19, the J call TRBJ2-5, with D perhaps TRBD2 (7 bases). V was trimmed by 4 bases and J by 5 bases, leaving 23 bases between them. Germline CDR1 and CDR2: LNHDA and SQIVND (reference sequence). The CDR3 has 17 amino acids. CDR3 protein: CASSNPRGAGYLETQYF. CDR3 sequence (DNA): TGTGCCAGTAGTAACCCTCGGGGGGCAGGGTATTTGGAGACCCAGTACTTC.

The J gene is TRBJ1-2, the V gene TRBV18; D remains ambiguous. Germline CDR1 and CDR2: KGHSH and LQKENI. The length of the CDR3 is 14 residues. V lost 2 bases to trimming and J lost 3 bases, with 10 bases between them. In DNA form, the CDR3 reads TGTGCCAGCTCACCAAGCCTTACCCACTATGGCTACACCTTC. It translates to CASSPSLTHYGYTF. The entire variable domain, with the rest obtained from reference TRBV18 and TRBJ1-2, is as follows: NAGVMQNPRHLVRRRGQEARLRCSPMKGHSHVYWYRQLPEEGLKFMVYLQKENIIDESGMPKERFSAEFPKEGPSILRIQQVVRGDSAAYFCASSPSLTHYGYTFGSGTRLTVV.